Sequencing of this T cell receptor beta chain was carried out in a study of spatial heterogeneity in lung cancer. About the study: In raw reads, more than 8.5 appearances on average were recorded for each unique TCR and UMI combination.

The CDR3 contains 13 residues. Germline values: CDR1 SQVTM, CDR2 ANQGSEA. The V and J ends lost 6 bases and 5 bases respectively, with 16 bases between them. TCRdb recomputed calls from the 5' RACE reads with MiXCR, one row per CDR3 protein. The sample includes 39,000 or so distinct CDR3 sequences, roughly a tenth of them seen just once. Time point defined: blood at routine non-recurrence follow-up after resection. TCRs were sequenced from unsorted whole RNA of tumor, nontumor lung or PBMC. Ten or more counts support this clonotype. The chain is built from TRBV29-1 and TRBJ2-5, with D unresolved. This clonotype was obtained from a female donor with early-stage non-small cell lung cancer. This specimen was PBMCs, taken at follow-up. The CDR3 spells CSVEPLVVETQYF. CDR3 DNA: TGCAGCGTAGAGCCTTTGGTGGTGGAGACCCAGTACTTC.